This TCR beta chain was documented in a study of PD-L1 blockade in urothelial cancer. Overall study: As for prior chemotherapy regimens, patients had received 0 to 3.

The diagnosis in patients was locally advanced or metastatic urothelial carcinoma. Study findings and constraints: By 3 weeks, tumor-associated blood clones had expanded more in durable-benefit patients.

Measured with immunoSEQ multiplex PCR; TCRdb has only the in-frame clones, and not every one. The sample lists 25,000 to 35,000 clones; 80% to 90% were seen once. The V gene's germline CDR1 is MNHEY and CDR2 SVGAGI. The length of the CDR3 is 14 residues. Trimming took off 6 bases at V and 2 bases at J, with 12 bases between the two ends. Worth noting for this clone: Its target is not known.

Sequencing used PBMCs, obtained around atezolizumab (anti-PD-L1) treatment. The sequence derives from a man between 45 and 60 years old with urothelial cancer. The gene calls are TRBV6-5 and TRBJ2-3, with D maybe TRBD2 (6 bases). CDR3 region: CASSLGLYTDTQYF. The CDR3 nucleotides read TGTGCCAGCAGCCTCGGACTATACACAGATACGCAGTATTTT.